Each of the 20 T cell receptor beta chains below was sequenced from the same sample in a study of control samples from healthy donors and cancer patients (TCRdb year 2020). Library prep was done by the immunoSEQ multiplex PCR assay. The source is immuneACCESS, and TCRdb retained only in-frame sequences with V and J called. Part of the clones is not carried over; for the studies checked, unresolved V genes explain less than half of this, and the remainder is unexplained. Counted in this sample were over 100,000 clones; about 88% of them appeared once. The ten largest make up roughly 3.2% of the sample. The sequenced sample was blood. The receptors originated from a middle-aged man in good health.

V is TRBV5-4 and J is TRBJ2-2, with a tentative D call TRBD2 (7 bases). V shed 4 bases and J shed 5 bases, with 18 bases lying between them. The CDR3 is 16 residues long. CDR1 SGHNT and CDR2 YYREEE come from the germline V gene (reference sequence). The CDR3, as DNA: TGTGCCAGCAGCCACTCCGGGGGGCGCCTGACCGGGGAGCTGTTTTTT. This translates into CASSHSGGRLTGELFF.

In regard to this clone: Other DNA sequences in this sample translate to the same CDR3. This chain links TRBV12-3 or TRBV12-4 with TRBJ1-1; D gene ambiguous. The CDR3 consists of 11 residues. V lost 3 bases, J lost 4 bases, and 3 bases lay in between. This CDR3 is CASSFGTEAFF. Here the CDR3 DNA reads TGTGCCAGCAGTTTCGGCACTGAAGCTTTCTTT.

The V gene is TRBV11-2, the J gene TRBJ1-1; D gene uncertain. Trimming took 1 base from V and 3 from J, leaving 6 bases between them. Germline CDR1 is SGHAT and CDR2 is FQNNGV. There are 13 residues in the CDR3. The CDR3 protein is CASSLGPYTEAFF. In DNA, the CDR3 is TGTGCCAGCAGCTTAGGTCCCTACACTGAAGCTTTCTTT.

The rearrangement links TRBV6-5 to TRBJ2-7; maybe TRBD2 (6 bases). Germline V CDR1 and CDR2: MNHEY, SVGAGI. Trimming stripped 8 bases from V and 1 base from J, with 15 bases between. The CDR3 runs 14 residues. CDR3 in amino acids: CASEGGVGSYEQYF. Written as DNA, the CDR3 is TGTGCCAGCGAGGGAGGCGTAGGATCCTACGAGCAGTACTTC.

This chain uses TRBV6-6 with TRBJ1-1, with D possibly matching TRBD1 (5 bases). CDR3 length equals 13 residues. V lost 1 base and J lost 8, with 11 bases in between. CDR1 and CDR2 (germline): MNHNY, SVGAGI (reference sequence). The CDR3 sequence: CASSYYGGVEAFF. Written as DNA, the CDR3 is TGTGCCAGCAGTTACTACGGGGGAGTCGAAGCTTTCTTT.

CDR3 bases: TGTGCCACCAGTGATTTGCGTTCGGACAGGGGCACAGATACGCAGTATTTT. It specifies CATSDLRSDRGTDTQYF. J is TRBJ2-3 and V is TRBV24-1; 8 bases map to TRBD1. Germline-derived CDR1 and CDR2 are KGHDR and SFDVKD. This CDR3 comprises 17 residues. The junction had 5 bases not matched to a gene; V was cut back by 0 bases and J by 1 base.

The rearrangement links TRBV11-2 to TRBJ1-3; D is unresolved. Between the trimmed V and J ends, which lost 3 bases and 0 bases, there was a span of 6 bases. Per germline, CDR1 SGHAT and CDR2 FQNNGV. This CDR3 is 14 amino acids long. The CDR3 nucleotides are TGTGCCAGCAGCTTGTGGGGCTCTGGAAACACCATATATTTT. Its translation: CASSLWGSGNTIYF. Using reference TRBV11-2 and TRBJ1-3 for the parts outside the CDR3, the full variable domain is EAGVAQSPRYKIIEKRQSVAFWCNPISGHATLYWYQQILGQGPKLLIQFQNNGVVDDSQLPKDRFSAERLKGVDSTLKIQPAKLEDSAVYLCASSLWGSGNTIYFGEGSWLTVV.

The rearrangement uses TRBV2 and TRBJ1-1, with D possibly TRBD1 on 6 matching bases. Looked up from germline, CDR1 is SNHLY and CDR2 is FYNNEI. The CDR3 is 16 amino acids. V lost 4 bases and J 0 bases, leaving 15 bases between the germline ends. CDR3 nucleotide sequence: TGTGCCAGCAGTGTAAGGGGGGGAATCATGAACACTGAAGCTTTCTTT. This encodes CASSVRGGIMNTEAFF.

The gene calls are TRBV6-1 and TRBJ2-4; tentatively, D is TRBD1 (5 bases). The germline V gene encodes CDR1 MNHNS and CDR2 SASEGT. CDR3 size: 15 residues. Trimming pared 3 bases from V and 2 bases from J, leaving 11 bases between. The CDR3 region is CASSESRVTKNIQYF. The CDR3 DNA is TGTGCCAGCAGTGAGAGCAGGGTAACCAAAAACATTCAGTACTTC.

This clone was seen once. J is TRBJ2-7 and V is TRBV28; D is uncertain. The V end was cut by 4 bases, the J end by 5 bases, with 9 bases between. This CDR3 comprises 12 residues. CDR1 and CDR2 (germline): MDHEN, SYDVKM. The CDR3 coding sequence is TGTGCCAGCAGTTCCTCTACCAACGAGCAGTACTTC. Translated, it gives CASSSSTNEQYF.

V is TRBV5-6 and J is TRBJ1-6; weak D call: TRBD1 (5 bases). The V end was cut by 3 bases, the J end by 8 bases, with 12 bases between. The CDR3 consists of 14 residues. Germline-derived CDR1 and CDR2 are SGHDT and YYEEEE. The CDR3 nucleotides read TGTGCCAGCAGCTACGGGACGGGGGATTCACCCCTCCACTTT. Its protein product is CASSYGTGDSPLHF.

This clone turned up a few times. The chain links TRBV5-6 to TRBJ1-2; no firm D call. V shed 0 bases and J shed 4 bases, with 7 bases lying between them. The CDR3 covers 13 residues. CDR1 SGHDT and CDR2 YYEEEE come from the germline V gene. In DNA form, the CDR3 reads TGTGCCAGCAGCTTGGGCAGAACCTATGGCTACACCTTC. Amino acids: CASSLGRTYGYTF.

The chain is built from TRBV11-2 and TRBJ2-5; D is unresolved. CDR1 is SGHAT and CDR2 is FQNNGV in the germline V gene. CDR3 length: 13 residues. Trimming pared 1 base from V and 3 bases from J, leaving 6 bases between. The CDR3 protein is CASSLGVEETQYF. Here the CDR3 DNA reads TGTGCCAGCAGCTTAGGCGTTGAAGAGACCCAGTACTTC.

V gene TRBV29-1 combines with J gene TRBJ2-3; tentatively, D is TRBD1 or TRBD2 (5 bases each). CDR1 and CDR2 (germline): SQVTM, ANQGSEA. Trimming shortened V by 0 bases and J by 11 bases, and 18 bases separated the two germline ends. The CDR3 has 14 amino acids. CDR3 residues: CSVEEGPSGTQQYF. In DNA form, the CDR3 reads TGCAGCGTTGAAGAAGGGCCCTCGGGGACCCAGCAGTATTTT.

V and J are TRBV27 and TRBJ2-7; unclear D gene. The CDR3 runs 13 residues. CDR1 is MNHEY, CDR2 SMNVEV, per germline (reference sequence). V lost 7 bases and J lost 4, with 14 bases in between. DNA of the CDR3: TGTGCCAGCAAATATGGGGTCGGGTACGAGCAGTACTTC. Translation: CASKYGVGYEQYF.

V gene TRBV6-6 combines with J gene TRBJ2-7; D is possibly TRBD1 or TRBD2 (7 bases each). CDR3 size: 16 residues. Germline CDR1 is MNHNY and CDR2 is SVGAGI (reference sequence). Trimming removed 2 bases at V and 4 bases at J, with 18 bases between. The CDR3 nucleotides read TGTGCCAGCAGTTACCCCCTGGGAGGGGGCACGTACGAGCAGTACTTC. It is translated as CASSYPLGGGTYEQYF.

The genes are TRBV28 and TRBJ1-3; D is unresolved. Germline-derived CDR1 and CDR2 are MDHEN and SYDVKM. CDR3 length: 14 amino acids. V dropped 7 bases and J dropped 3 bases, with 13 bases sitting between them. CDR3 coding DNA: TGTGCCAGCACCTTGGGTGGGCTTGGAAACACCATATATTTT. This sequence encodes CASTLGGLGNTIYF.

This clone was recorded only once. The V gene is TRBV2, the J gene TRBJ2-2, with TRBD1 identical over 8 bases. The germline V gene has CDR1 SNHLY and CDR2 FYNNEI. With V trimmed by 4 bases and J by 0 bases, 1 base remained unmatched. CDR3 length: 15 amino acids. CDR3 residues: CASSADRANTGELFF. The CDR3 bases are TGTGCCAGCAGTGCGGACAGGGCGAACACCGGGGAGCTGTTTTTT. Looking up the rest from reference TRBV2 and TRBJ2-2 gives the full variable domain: EPEVTQTPSHQVTQMGQEVILRCVPISNHLYFYWYRQILGQKVEFLVSFYNNEISEKSEIFDDQFSVERPDGSNFTLKIRSTKLEDSAMYFCASSADRANTGELFFGEGSRLTVL.

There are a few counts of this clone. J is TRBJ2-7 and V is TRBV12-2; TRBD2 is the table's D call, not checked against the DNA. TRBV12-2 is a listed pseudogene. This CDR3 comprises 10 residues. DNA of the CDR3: TGTGCAAGTCGCTACTTTCGGCAGTACTTC. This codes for CASRYFRQYF.

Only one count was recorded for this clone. The CDR3, as DNA: TGTGCCAGCAGCAGAGATCGGACAGTACTAATCTATGGCTACACCTTC. As protein: CASSRDRTVLIYGYTF. The V call is TRBV28, the J call TRBJ1-2, with D possibly TRBD1 on 6 matching bases. Germline V lookup: CDR1 MDHEN, CDR2 SYDVKM. The CDR3 covers 16 residues. The V and J ends lost 6 bases and 4 bases respectively, with 21 bases between them.